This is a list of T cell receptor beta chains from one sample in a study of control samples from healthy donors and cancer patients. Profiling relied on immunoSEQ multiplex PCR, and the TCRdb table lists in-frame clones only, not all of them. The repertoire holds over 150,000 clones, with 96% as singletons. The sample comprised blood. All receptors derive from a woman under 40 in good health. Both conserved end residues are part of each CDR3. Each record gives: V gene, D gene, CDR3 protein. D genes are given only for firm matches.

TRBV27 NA CASSVQGGNQPQHF
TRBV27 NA CASSLSRFPDTQYF
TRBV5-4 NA CASSLERGANTGELFF
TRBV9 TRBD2 CASSVVSGTANTGELFF
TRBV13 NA CASSLAVHSLVEAFF
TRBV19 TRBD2 CASSRGTSGFQETQYF
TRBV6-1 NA CASSEQGFNQPQHF
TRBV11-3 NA CASSLQANTEAFF
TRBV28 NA CASSFGILVYEQYF
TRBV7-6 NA CASSLADSGETQYF
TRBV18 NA CASSPQGPEKLFF
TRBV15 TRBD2 CATSRATSGSTDTQYF
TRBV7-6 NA CASSLEGKLSAGELFF
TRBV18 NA CASSPGGARTEAFF
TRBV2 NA CASSEAPGEEANQPQHF
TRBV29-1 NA CSTWDSLGNTEAFF
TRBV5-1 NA CASSLEQMRNTEAFF
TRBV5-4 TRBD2 CASSPRTSGGALGEQYF
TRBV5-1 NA CASSLASGPITEQYF
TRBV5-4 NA CASSFQEEAFF
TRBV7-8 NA CASSLGVAPTQQETQYF
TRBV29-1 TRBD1 CSAANRGDTEAFF
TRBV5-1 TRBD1 CASSPLGDSNIPNYGYTF
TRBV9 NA CASSVGDSTQITYEQYF
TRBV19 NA CASSIVSPVSNQPQHF
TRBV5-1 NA CASSLVSSIHEQFF
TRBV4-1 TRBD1 CASSQDLGRATGVNTIYF
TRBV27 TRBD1 CASSSDRPYSNQPQHF
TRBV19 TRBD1 CASSIDGEGGGRGAFF
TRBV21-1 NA CASSKRLAGNLRFF
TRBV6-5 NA CASSYSFSNTGELFF
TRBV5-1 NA CASRVLVGGSYNEQFF
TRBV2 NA CASSETVWGYTF
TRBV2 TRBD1 CASSLQGRDETQYF
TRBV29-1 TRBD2 CSVVGLAGVVYNEQFF
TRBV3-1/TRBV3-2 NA CASRPTGLNYNEQFF
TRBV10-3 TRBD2 CAISPTSGTDTQYF
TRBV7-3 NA CASSFSASPGEQYF
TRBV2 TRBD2 CASSGGLAGGVETQYF
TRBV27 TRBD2 CASSTTSDSTDTQYF
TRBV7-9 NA CATGAGEKLFF